A single sample gave rise to the 16 T cell receptor beta chains below, sequenced in a study of blood T cell repertoires in COVID-19. The method was immunoSEQ multiplex PCR; TCRdb's version includes in-frame clones alone and lacks a portion of them. This sample has 410,000 or so clones, with 80% to 90% found just once. The specimen was peripheral blood. These receptors all stem from a woman in her 30s with active or convalescent COVID-19.

The gene calls are TRBV11-2 and TRBJ1-1, with D perhaps TRBD1 (6 bases). The CDR3 spans 12 residues. V lost 2 bases to trimming and J lost 5 bases, with 6 bases between them. The germline V gene encodes CDR1 SGHAT and CDR2 FQNNGV. CDR3 nucleotide sequence: TGTGCCAGCAGCTTACAGGGGACTGAAGCTTTCTTT. Encoded protein: CASSLQGTEAFF.

The chain combines TRBV9 with TRBJ2-7; no clear D. Between the trimmed V and J ends, which lost 4 bases and 2 bases, there was a span of 16 bases. The CDR3 has 15 amino acids. Germline loops: CDR1 SGDLS, CDR2 YYNGEE. This CDR3 reads CASSSRHSLTYEQYF. Written as DNA, the CDR3 is TGTGCCAGCAGCTCGCGACACTCGCTAACCTACGAGCAGTACTTC.

This sequence joins TRBV7-6 and TRBJ1-6, with D maybe TRBD1 (5 bases). Trimming pared 1 base from V and 9 bases from J, leaving 13 bases between. Germline V gene data show CDR1 as SGHVS and CDR2 as FNYEAQ. CDR3 size: 15 residues. Here the CDR3 DNA reads TGTGCCAGCAGCTTAGGGGGCCAGTATGGTTCACCCCTCCACTTT. It specifies CASSLGGQYGSPLHF.

The rearrangement joins TRBV29-1 to TRBJ1-2; D might be TRBD1 (6 bases). V lost 3 bases to trimming and J lost 6 bases, with 14 bases between them. The CDR3 contains 13 residues. Germline lookup yields CDR1 SQVTM and CDR2 ANQGSEA. The chain's CDR3 is CSVEGHTSDGYTF. In DNA, the CDR3 is TGCAGCGTTGAGGGACACACTTCTGATGGCTACACCTTC.

This rearrangement joins TRBV19 to TRBJ1-3; perhaps TRBD1 as D (5 bases). The germline V gene has CDR1 LNHDA and CDR2 SQIVND (reference sequence). CDR3 length: 15 residues. Trimming shortened V by 5 bases and J by 3 bases, and 14 bases separated the two germline ends. CDR3 bases: TGTGCCAGTAGTGCCAGAAGGGGCTTTGGAAACACCATATATTTT. Translating it yields CASSARRGFGNTIYF.

This chain uses TRBV9 with TRBJ1-2; weak D call: TRBD1 (6 bases). Trimming stripped 3 bases from V and 4 bases from J, with 13 bases between. CDR3 length: 14 amino acids. Germline CDR1 is SGDLS and CDR2 is YYNGEE. This CDR3 reads CASSATGTPYGYTF. The CDR3 nucleotides read TGTGCCAGCAGCGCGACCGGGACACCCTATGGCTACACCTTC.

This sequence joins TRBV2 and TRBJ2-2; the D gene is possibly TRBD1 (5 bases). This CDR3 contains 15 residues. Germline CDR1 is SNHLY and CDR2 is FYNNEI. Trimming took 7 bases from V and 4 from J, leaving 16 bases between them. The CDR3 DNA reads as TGTGCCAGCACAAGAGACAGTGGCGGCACCGGGGAGCTGTTTTTT. Protein sequence: CASTRDSGGTGELFF.

This rearrangement joins TRBV6-5 to TRBJ1-5; D ambiguous. This CDR3 is 14 amino acids long. CDR1 and CDR2 from the germline V gene are MNHEY and SVGAGI. With 2 bases removed from V and 7 bases from J, the gap between germline ends came to 12 bases. DNA for the CDR3: TGTGCCAGCAGTTACGTAGAGAAGCGGCAGCCCCAGCATTTT. Its protein product is CASSYVEKRQPQHF.

The chain employs TRBV19 and TRBJ1-4; D might be TRBD1 (6 bases). Trimming cost V 6 bases and J 8 bases, with 19 bases left between them. The CDR3 runs 15 residues. The V gene's germline CDR1 is LNHDA and CDR2 SQIVND (reference sequence). CDR3 loop: CASRDLLGGAEKLFF. The CDR3 bases are TGTGCCAGTAGGGACCTTCTTGGGGGCGCGGAAAAACTGTTTTTT. Using reference TRBV19 and TRBJ1-4 for the parts outside the CDR3, the full variable domain is DGGITQSPKYLFRKEGQNVTLSCEQNLNHDAMYWYRQDPGQGLRLIYYSQIVNDFQKGDIAEGYSVSREKKESFPLTVTSAQKNPTAFYLCASRDLLGGAEKLFFGSGTQLSVL.

This clone came up a few times. This CDR3 reads CASSLAPPGEGYEQYF. The CDR3 DNA reads as TGTGCCAGCAGCTTGGCCCCCCCAGGGGAAGGATACGAGCAGTACTTC. V usage is TRBV5-4 and J usage is TRBJ2-7; tentative D call: TRBD1 (6 bases). Per the germline V gene, CDR1 is SGHNT and CDR2 is YYREEE (reference sequence). The CDR3 is 16 residues long. Trimming stripped 0 bases from V and 4 bases from J, with 17 bases between.

The rearrangement uses TRBV9 and TRBJ2-7, with TRBD2 matching over 10 bases. J was trimmed by 3 bases and V by 4 bases; bases with no gene match: 19. Germline CDR1 reads SGDLS; CDR2 reads YYNGEE. The CDR3 is 19 amino acids. The DNA of the CDR3 is TGTGCCAGCAGCATTACTAGCGGGACTTTATCCCTCGACCACTACGAGCAGTACTTC. It is translated as CASSITSGTLSLDHYEQYF.

The CDR3 loop is CASSHGQVDYEQYF. CDR3 coding DNA: TGCGCCAGCAGCCATGGACAGGTGGACTACGAGCAGTACTTC. J is TRBJ2-7 and V is TRBV4-1; 7 bases fit TRBD1. Germline CDR1 is MGHRA and CDR2 is YSYEKL. The junction had 5 bases not matched to a gene; V was cut back by 3 bases and J by 3 bases. The CDR3 consists of 14 residues.

As to this clone: Distinct nucleotide sequences in the sample also encode this CDR3. The J gene is TRBJ1-1, the V gene TRBV29-1, with TRBD1 matching 7 bases. Germline CDR1 and CDR2: SQVTM and ANQGSEA. The junction had 4 bases not matched to a gene; V was cut back by 2 bases and J by 4 bases. This CDR3 comprises 13 residues. The CDR3 loop reads CSVEKDRVTEAFF. The DNA for the CDR3 is TGCAGCGTTGAAAAAGACAGGGTCACTGAAGCTTTCTTT.

The chain carries TRBV6-5 and TRBJ2-7, with 8 bases matching TRBD2. The CDR3 loop spans 13 amino acids. V lost 8 bases to trimming and J lost 9 bases; unmatched junction nucleotides: 12. CDR1 is MNHEY, CDR2 SVGAGI, per germline. CDR3 protein: CASGVRLRGGQYF. CDR3 bases: TGTGCCAGCGGAGTCCGCCTTCGGGGGGGGCAGTACTTC.

The chain recombines TRBV19 with TRBJ2-3; 7 bases are shared with TRBD2. With 6 bases clipped from V and 3 bases from J, the junction kept 9 bases outside the gene matches. This CDR3 region has 15 residues. Germline V gene sequence: CDR1 LNHDA, CDR2 SQIVND (reference sequence). CDR3 in amino acids: CASSPRRGTTDTQYF. In DNA form, the CDR3 reads TGTGCCAGTAGCCCTCGGCGGGGGACGACAGATACGCAGTATTTT.

The rearrangement uses TRBV3-1 (or the pseudogene TRBV3-2) and TRBJ1-1; 9 bases agree with TRBD1. J was trimmed by 4 bases and V by 6 bases; bases with no gene match: 15. CDR1 and CDR2 from the germline V gene are LGHDT and YNNKEL (reference sequence). The CDR3 has 17 amino acids. CDR3 loop: CASSHPPPTGGGTEAFF. The CDR3 DNA reads TGTGCCAGCAGTCATCCCCCCCCCACAGGGGGCGGCACTGAAGCTTTCTTT.